A single sample is the source of the 17 T cell receptor beta chains below, sequenced in a study of blood T cell repertoires in COVID-19. Clones were read by immunoSEQ multiplex PCR, and TCRdb kept only the in-frame ones, dropping some. Of 48,000 or so clones detected, about 90% appear once; the ten largest clones hold around 3.1%. Sequencing input: peripheral blood. The source of these receptors is a human donor in a cohort sampled during active COVID-19.

The CDR3 DNA sequence: TGCGCCAGCAGCCGAACCAGGGGAGGGACTGAAGCTTTCTTT. Its translation is CASSRTRGGTEAFF. The chain combines TRBV4-1 with TRBJ1-1; D might be TRBD1 (6 bases). This CDR3 contains 14 residues. V dropped 4 bases and J dropped 5 bases, with 14 bases sitting between them. The germline gives CDR1 MGHRA, CDR2 YSYEKL.

The chain couples TRBV11-2 to TRBJ2-3; D possibly corresponds to TRBD2 (6 bases). The length of the CDR3 is 17 residues. Germline V gene lookup returns CDR1 SGHAT and CDR2 FQNNGV. The ends were cut back, 4 bases at V and 2 bases at J, with 19 bases in the middle. CDR3: CASSSSRGGRITDTQYF. CDR3 coding DNA: TGTGCCAGCAGCTCATCTAGAGGTGGGAGGATCACAGATACGCAGTATTTT.

This clone was counted a single time. V and J are TRBV10-3 and TRBJ2-1, with D perhaps TRBD2 (6 bases). This CDR3 has 12 residues. The V end was cut by 11 bases, the J end by 5 bases, with 13 bases between. In germline, CDR1 is ENHRY, CDR2 SYGVKD. The CDR3 region has the DNA TGTGCCGCAAGTAGCGGAGACAATGAGCAGTTCTTC. Amino acid sequence: CAASSGDNEQFF.

The V and J genes are TRBV4-1 and TRBJ2-2, with D possibly matching TRBD2 (6 bases). V was shortened by 1 base and J by 4 bases, with 13 bases between the two germline ends. This CDR3 comprises 16 residues. CDR1 and CDR2 (germline): MGHRA, YSYEKL. The CDR3 DNA follows: TGCGCCAGCAGCCAAGGGATGTTGGGGGGCACCGGGGAGCTGTTTTTT. Residues: CASSQGMLGGTGELFF.

The rearrangement links TRBV14 to TRBJ2-3; the D is unclear. The germline V gene encodes CDR1 SGHDN and CDR2 FVKESK. The CDR3 loop spans 15 amino acids. Deletions cut 0 bases from V and 11 bases from J, with 18 bases between. The CDR3 is CASSQDLGPPSGQYF. CDR3 nucleotides: TGTGCCAGCAGCCAAGATCTTGGTCCTCCCTCAGGGCAGTATTTT.

The chain employs TRBV19 and TRBJ2-1, with 10 bases lining up with TRBD2. The CDR3 has 14 amino acids. With 6 bases clipped from V and 6 bases from J, the junction kept 5 bases outside the gene matches. Germline assignment: CDR1 LNHDA and CDR2 SQIVND (reference sequence). The CDR3: CASSRSGRVNEQFF. CDR3 DNA sequence: TGTGCCAGTAGCAGGAGCGGGAGGGTCAATGAGCAGTTCTTC.

The rearrangement joins TRBV15 to TRBJ1-5; weak D call: TRBD1 (5 bases). Germline-derived CDR1 and CDR2 are LNHNV and YYDKDF (reference sequence). Trimming removed 0 bases at V and 2 bases at J, with 14 bases between. The CDR3 spans 17 residues. CDR3: CATSRDRFGGGNQPQHF. The CDR3, as DNA: TGTGCCACCAGCAGAGATAGGTTTGGGGGGGGCAATCAGCCCCAGCATTTT. The full variable domain, completed using reference TRBV15 and TRBJ1-5, is DAMVIQNPRYQVTQFGKPVTLSCSQTLNHNVMYWYQQKSSQAPKLLFHYYDKDFNNEADTPDNFQSRRPNTSFCFLDIRSPGLGDTAMYLCATSRDRFGGGNQPQHFGDGTRLSIL.

The V and J genes are TRBV9 and TRBJ1-6, with D possibly matching TRBD1 (5 bases). CDR3 length: 15 amino acids. CDR1 and CDR2 (germline): SGDLS, YYNGEE. Trimming removed 4 bases from V and 8 bases from J, with 16 bases in between. The CDR3 DNA reads as TGTGCCAGCAGCACACAACCGACGGGGGATTCACCCCTCCACTTT. This sequence encodes CASSTQPTGDSPLHF.

The DNA of the CDR3 is TGTGCCAGCAGTGAAGCGCGGACAGTCGGCTACACCTTC. This codes for CASSEARTVGYTF. The chain employs TRBV2 and TRBJ1-2; weak D call: TRBD1 (6 bases). The V end lost 0 bases, the J end lost 8 bases, and 10 bases lay between the germline ends. This CDR3 contains 13 residues. Germline CDR1 and CDR2: SNHLY and FYNNEI. Based on the CDR3 plus reference TRBV2 and TRBJ1-2, the full variable domain is EPEVTQTPSHQVTQMGQEVILRCVPISNHLYFYWYRQILGQKVEFLVSFYNNEISEKSEIFDDQFSVERPDGSNFTLKIRSTKLEDSAMYFCASSEARTVGYTFGSGTRLTVV.

The genes are TRBV28 and TRBJ2-1; 8 bases are a match to TRBD1. The CDR3 is made up of 13 amino acids. In germline, CDR1 is MDHEN, CDR2 SYDVKM. V lost 11 bases and J lost 7; bases outside the gene matches: 10. CDR3 loop: CAAEDRVANEQFF. In nucleotides, the CDR3 is TGTGCCGCTGAGGACAGGGTCGCTAATGAGCAGTTCTTC.

The chain is built from TRBV19 and TRBJ2-7; 13 positions match TRBD2. CDR3 length: 15 amino acids. Looked up from germline, CDR1 is LNHDA and CDR2 is SQIVND (reference sequence). V was clipped by 7 bases and J by 3 bases; unmatched bases: 6. The CDR3 DNA is TGTGCCAGTATGAGGACTAGCGGGAGTCTCTACGAGCAGTACTTC. This encodes CASMRTSGSLYEQYF.

This sequence joins TRBV27 and TRBJ2-7, with 13 nucleotides matching TRBD2. The CDR3 length is 13 residues. Unmatched junction bases numbered 6, after V lost 9 bases and J lost 7 bases. CDR1 and CDR2 from the germline V gene are MNHEY and SMNVEV (reference sequence). CDR3 in DNA: TGTGCCAGTGGACTAGCGGGAGAGAGGGAGCAGTACTTC. It codes for CASGLAGEREQYF.

The J gene is TRBJ2-7, the V gene TRBV21-1; TRBD1 was called by the table and not checked on the DNA. TRBV21-1 is a known pseudogene. The CDR3 sequence is 15 residues long. The CDR3 bases are TGTGCCAGCAGCACTCGTCTTGACAGGGTGTACGAGCAGTACTTC. Its translation: CASSTRLDRVYEQYF.

The chain combines TRBV5-1 with TRBJ2-1; 9 nucleotides align to TRBD2. CDR3 length equals 16 residues. Unmatched junction bases numbered 7, after V lost 3 bases and J lost 3 bases. CDR1 and CDR2 from the germline V gene are SGHRS and YFSETQ. The DNA of the CDR3 is TGCGCCAGCAGCTCAATTGCGGGAGGGATCTACAATGAGCAGTTCTTC. This gives the protein CASSSIAGGIYNEQFF.

The V call is TRBV19, the J call TRBJ2-1; 15 nucleotides line up with TRBD2. J was trimmed by 9 bases and V by 6 bases; bases with no gene match: 3. Germline CDR1 LNHDA, CDR2 SQIVND (reference sequence). The CDR3 sequence is 14 residues long. CDR3 sequence reads: CASSWTSGRAEQFF. The CDR3, as DNA: TGTGCCAGTAGCTGGACTAGCGGGAGGGCTGAGCAGTTCTTC.

This clone was recorded a few times. The J gene is TRBJ2-1, the V gene TRBV10-1; 11 bases are a match to TRBD2. V was clipped by 4 bases and J by 9 bases; unmatched bases: 8. The CDR3 runs 15 residues. CDR1 is WNHNN and CDR2 is SYGVQD in the germline V gene (reference sequence). The CDR3 loop reads CASSGLAGPGGEQFF. In nucleotides, the CDR3 is TGCGCCAGCAGTGGACTAGCGGGACCGGGGGGTGAGCAGTTCTTC.

This clone showed up just a few times. The gene calls are TRBV25-1 and TRBJ1-2; TRBD1 agrees at 10 bases. CDR1 is MGHDK, CDR2 SYGVNS, per germline. The CDR3 is 14 residues long. The trim removed 4 bases at V and 7 bases at J, leaving 6 bases unmatched. As DNA, the CDR3 is TGTGCCAGCAGTGGATTGAGACAGGGGGCTGGCTACACCTTC. Translation: CASSGLRQGAGYTF.